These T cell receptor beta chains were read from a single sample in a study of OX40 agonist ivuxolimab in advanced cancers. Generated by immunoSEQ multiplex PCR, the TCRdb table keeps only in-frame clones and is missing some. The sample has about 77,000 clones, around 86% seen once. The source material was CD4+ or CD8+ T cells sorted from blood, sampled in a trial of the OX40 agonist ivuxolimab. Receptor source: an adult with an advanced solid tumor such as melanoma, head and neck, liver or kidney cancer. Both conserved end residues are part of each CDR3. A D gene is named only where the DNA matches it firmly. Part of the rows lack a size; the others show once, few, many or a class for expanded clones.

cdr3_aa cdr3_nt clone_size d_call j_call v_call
CASSFGRQGPYNEQFF TGTGCCAGCAGTTTTGGGCGACAGGGGCCCTACAATGAGCAGTTCTTC . TRBD1 TRBJ2-1 TRBV27
CASSVALAGGPHEQYF TGTGCCAGCAGCGTAGCCCTAGCGGGAGGGCCGCACGAGCAGTACTTC few TRBD2 TRBJ2-7 TRBV9
CASTYGRGGSYNEQFF TGTGCCAGCACTTACGGGCGGGGGGGCTCCTACAATGAGCAGTTCTTC . TRBD2 TRBJ2-1 TRBV6-6
CASSQDRGGGTDTQYF TGCGCCAGCAGCCAAGATCGAGGGGGCGGCACAGATACGCAGTATTTT . TRBD1 TRBJ2-3 TRBV4-1
CASSERQGAIYTF TGTGCCAGCAGCGAACGACAGGGGGCTATTTACACCTTC few TRBD1 TRBJ1-2 TRBV5-6
CAWSPTSRPVNYGYTF TGTGCCTGGAGCCCGACCTCCCGACCGGTGAACTATGGCTACACCTTC . . TRBJ1-2 TRBV30
CASSLAGLVYGEQFF TGTGCCAGCAGCTTGGCCGGGCTAGTATACGGTGAGCAGTTCTTC . . TRBJ2-1 TRBV5-4
CASSLPGGRAGNEQFF TGTGCCAGCAGCTTGCCCGGCGGGAGGGCCGGCAATGAGCAGTTCTTC . TRBD2 TRBJ2-1 TRBV5-6
CASSSTAPWRSPQHF TGTGCCAGCAGTTCGACAGCACCGTGGAGGTCGCCCCAGCATTTT . . TRBJ1-5 TRBV28
CASSLGPSGSGNEQFF TGCGCCAGCAGCTTGGGCCCCAGCGGGAGTGGCAATGAGCAGTTCTTC . TRBD2 TRBJ2-1 TRBV5-1
CASSIEVAGTGELFF TGTGCCAGTAGTATTGAGGTAGCGGGAACCGGGGAGCTGTTTTTT . TRBD2 TRBJ2-2 TRBV19
CASSLASFAISPLHF TGTGCCAGCAGTCTTGCCTCGTTCGCCATTTCACCCCTCCACTTT . . TRBJ1-6 TRBV27
CASSPDRVRAFF TGTGCCAGCTCACCGGACAGGGTGAGAGCTTTCTTT few TRBD1 TRBJ1-1 TRBV18
CAYSLAGVDEQYF TGTGCCTACTCACTAGCGGGAGTCGACGAGCAGTACTTC . TRBD2 TRBJ2-7 TRBV28
CASSLSPRADTQYF TGTGCCAGCAGTTTATCGCCCCGAGCCGATACGCAGTATTTT . . TRBJ2-3 TRBV27
CASSINGGRNTEAFF TGTGCCAGTAGTATTAATGGGGGAAGGAACACTGAAGCTTTCTTT . . TRBJ1-1 TRBV19
CASSYTAGELFF TGTGCCAGCAGTTACACCGCCGGGGAGCTGTTTTTT . . TRBJ2-2 TRBV6-6
CASSLGGRSYNEQFF TGTGCCAGCAGCTTGGGGGGTAGGTCCTACAATGAGCAGTTCTTC . . TRBJ2-1 TRBV5-6
CASSSDRLGPTTNEKLFF TGTGCCAGCAGTTCCGACAGGCTCGGTCCCACAACTAATGAAAAACTGTTTTTT once . TRBJ1-4 TRBV28
CATSRAAGLGTGELFF TGTGCCACCAGCAGAGCCGCAGGGTTGGGCACCGGGGAGCTGTTTTTT . . TRBJ2-2 TRBV15
CASSFGGIYEQYF TGTGCCAGCAGTTTCGGGGGAATCTACGAGCAGTACTTC . . TRBJ2-7 TRBV28
CASSLEQGYTEAFF TGCGCCAGCAGCTTGGAACAGGGATACACTGAAGCTTTCTTT . . TRBJ1-1 TRBV5-1
CASSSGTSGSTDTQYF TGTGCCAGCAGCTCGGGGACTAGCGGGAGCACAGATACGCAGTATTTT . TRBD2 TRBJ2-3 TRBV5-5
CASSYRSGVYEQYF TGTGCCAGCAGTTACAGATCAGGGGTCTACGAGCAGTACTTC . . TRBJ2-7 TRBV6-6
CASSTPYGYTF TGTGCCAGCAGCACCCCCTATGGCTACACCTTC . . TRBJ1-2 TRBV5-8
CASIGANYNEQFF TGTGCCAGTATAGGAGCTAACTACAATGAGCAGTTCTTC . . TRBJ2-1 TRBV19
CASKGFEAFF TGCGCCAGTAAGGGGTTTGAAGCTTTCTTT . . TRBJ1-1 TRBV5-1
CASSQDDRYTDTQYF TGCGCCAGCAGCCAAGATGACAGGTACACAGATACGCAGTATTTT . . TRBJ2-3 TRBV4-3
CASSLLAGTSVSF TGTGCCAGCAGTTTACTTGCCGGGACTAGCGTCTCTTTT . TRBD2 TRBJ2-2 TRBV28
CATRGSITDTQYF TGTGCCACCAGGGGCAGTATCACAGATACGCAGTATTTT . . TRBJ2-3 TRBV15
CASRGGSAYEQYF TGTGCCAGCAGGGGTGGGAGTGCCTACGAGCAGTACTTC . . TRBJ2-7 TRBV2
CASSLGNLLGDTQYF TGTGCCAGCAGCCTCGGGAACCTACTGGGGGATACGCAGTATTTT . . TRBJ2-3 TRBV7-2
CASSEGSGTGGNGYTF TGTGCCAGCAGTGAAGGGTCCGGGACAGGGGGCAACGGCTACACCTTC . TRBD1 TRBJ1-2 TRBV6-1
CASSFSNTEAFF TGTGCCAGCAGCTTTTCCAACACTGAAGCTTTCTTT . . TRBJ1-1 TRBV5-6
CASSLTMRGPTDTQYF TGTGCCAGCAGCTTAACGATGAGGGGGCCCACAGATACGCAGTATTTT . TRBD1 TRBJ2-3 TRBV13
CASGAKSQGGTEAFF TGTGCCAGCGGAGCAAAAAGTCAGGGGGGCACTGAAGCTTTCTTT . TRBD1 TRBJ1-1 TRBV6-1
CASSLEGGQLNQPQHF TGCGCCAGCAGCTTGGAGGGTGGGCAACTTAATCAGCCCCAGCATTTT . . TRBJ1-5 TRBV5-1
CASRRGPGTVDSPLHF TGTGCCAGTCGGAGGGGTCCCGGGACGGTGGACTCACCCCTCCACTTT . . TRBJ1-6 TRBV19
CASSHQNRGPTNEKLFF TGCGCCAGCAGCCACCAAAACAGGGGGCCAACTAATGAAAAACTGTTTTTT . TRBD1 TRBJ1-4 TRBV4-1
CASRGTSFAKGTGELFF TGTGCCAGCAGGGGGACTAGCTTTGCTAAGGGCACCGGGGAGCTGTTTTTT few TRBD2 TRBJ2-2 TRBV25-1
CASSPGLAGVETQYF TGTGCCAGCAGCCCGGGACTAGCGGGAGTTGAGACCCAGTACTTC . TRBD2 TRBJ2-5 TRBV11-2
CASSLPMQGRHNEQFF TGTGCCAGCAGTTTACCCATGCAGGGCAGGCACAATGAGCAGTTCTTC few . TRBJ2-1 TRBV28
CASSQGAQNYEQYF TGCGCCAGCAGCCAAGGGGCACAGAACTACGAGCAGTACTTC . . TRBJ2-7 TRBV5-1
CASIPWVGTANEQFF TGTGCCAGCATCCCGTGGGTAGGGACGGCCAATGAGCAGTTCTTC few . TRBJ2-1 TRBV7-9
CASSTDRGPYEQYF TGTGCCAGCAGCACGGACAGGGGACCCTACGAGCAGTACTTC . TRBD1 TRBJ2-7 TRBV6-1
CASSLARRGDTQYF TGCGCCAGCAGCTTAGCCAGGCGCGGTGATACGCAGTATTTT . . TRBJ2-3 TRBV5-1
CASSPGVRGAEAFF TGTGCCAGCAGTCCCGGGGTCCGGGGGGCTGAAGCTTTCTTT . . TRBJ1-1 TRBV6-4
CASSRAGTSYNSPLHF TGTGCCAGCAGTAGAGCCGGGACTTCCTATAATTCACCCCTCCACTTT . . TRBJ1-6 TRBV28
CASSVGPWGGYTF TGTGCCAGCAGCGTAGGGCCCTGGGGTGGCTACACCTTC . . TRBJ1-2 TRBV9
CASSLQGVGEKLFF TGCGCCAGCAGTCTCCAGGGGGTCGGGGAAAAACTGTTTTTT . TRBD1 TRBJ1-4 TRBV10-2
CASSIGRLAGQETQYF TGTGCCAGTAGTATAGGGAGACTAGCGGGGCAAGAGACCCAGTACTTC once TRBD2 TRBJ2-5 TRBV19
CASSPPGQGNTEAFF TGTGCCAGCAGCCCTCCGGGACAGGGGAACACTGAAGCTTTCTTT . TRBD1 TRBJ1-1 TRBV7-2
CASSIAQDRGHEQYF TGTGCCAGTAGTATTGCTCAGGACAGGGGGCACGAGCAGTACTTC . TRBD1 TRBJ2-7 TRBV19
CASSPGRGNQPQHF TGTGCCAGCAGCCCAGGGAGGGGTAATCAGCCCCAGCATTTT . . TRBJ1-5 TRBV11-2
CASSIQGNNYGYTF TGTGCCAGTAGTATCCAGGGTAATAACTATGGCTACACCTTC . . TRBJ1-2 TRBV19